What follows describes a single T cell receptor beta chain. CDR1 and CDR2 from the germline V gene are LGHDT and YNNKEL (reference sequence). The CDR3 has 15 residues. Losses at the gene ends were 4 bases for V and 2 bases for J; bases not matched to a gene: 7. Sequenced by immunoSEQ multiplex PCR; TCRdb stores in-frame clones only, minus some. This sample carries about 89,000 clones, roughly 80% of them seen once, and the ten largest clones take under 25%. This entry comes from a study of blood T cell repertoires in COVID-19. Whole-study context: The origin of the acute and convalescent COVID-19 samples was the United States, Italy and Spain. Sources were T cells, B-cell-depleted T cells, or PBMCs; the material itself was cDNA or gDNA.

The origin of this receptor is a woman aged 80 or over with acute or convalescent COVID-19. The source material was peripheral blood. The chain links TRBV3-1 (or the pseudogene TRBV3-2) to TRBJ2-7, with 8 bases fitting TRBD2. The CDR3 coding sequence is TGTGCCAGCAGCCCTCGGGGTAGCGGGACCTACGAGCAGTACTTC. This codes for CASSPRGSGTYEQYF.